This TCR beta chain was observed in a study of cytomegalovirus exposure and HLA in healthy donors. With 7 bases removed from V and 5 bases from J, the gap between germline ends came to 23 bases. Germline CDR1 and CDR2: SQVTM and ANQGSEA. CDR3 size: 15 residues. It was with 60 Vbeta and 13 Jbeta primers that the PCR ran. The table came from immunoSEQ multiplex PCR; TCRdb's copy has only in-frame clones and leaves some out. The sample carries about 150,000 clones, roughly 80% recorded once. Details on this clone: Its target is not known.

Broader study findings: The study had only CMV serostatus as immune exposure information. Under in vitro conditions, three CMV-associated chains were confirmed as specific for CMV antigens. Looking again later, the authors saw that most CMV-associated TCR beta chains seemed HLA-restricted. Productive rates of about 87% or about 30% were seen for most TCR beta V segments in an earlier analysis.

Material: PBMCs. This TCR was recovered from a man aged 50 or older in good health and CMV-seropositive. The V gene is TRBV29-1, the J gene TRBJ1-2; the D is unclear. As DNA, the CDR3 is TGCAGCGCCAAAGATGGAGCCGGGTCTCCTTATGGCTACACCTTC. It specifies CSAKDGAGSPYGYTF.